This T cell receptor beta chain is drawn from a study of cytomegalovirus exposure and HLA in healthy donors. Study-level results: Earlier findings revealed that most TCR beta V segments proved productive either about 90% or about 30% of the time. TCR beta chains numbering some 150 were designated cytomegalovirus-associated. Later analysis reportedly placed an Asian-associated ancestry cluster below the roughly 640-donor mean in N-insertions. It was shown in a later analysis that HLA-associated TCR beta chains were more clonally expanded than other, equally common chains.

Note on this clone: Its antigen is not identified.

60 Vbeta and 13 Jbeta primers were used in PCR. This table comes from immunoSEQ multiplex PCR, and its TCRdb copy is limited to in-frame clones, with some not included. In the table there are some 110,000 clones, 79% of which are singletons. The germline V gene encodes CDR1 SGHKS and CDR2 YYEKEE (reference sequence). The germline V and J ends were trimmed by 1 base and 1 base, with 9 bases remaining between them. This CDR3 has 16 amino acids. This TCR came from a man aged 30 to 39 in good health and CMV-seropositive. Input material: PBMCs. The chain carries TRBV5-5 and TRBJ1-6; D not certain. The CDR3 DNA sequence: TGTGCCAGCAGCTTGATCGCGGGGTCCTATAATTCACCCCTCCACTTT. It specifies CASSLIAGSYNSPLHF.